A selection of T cell receptor beta chains follows, all from one sample in a study of cytotoxic CD8 clonotypes in ibrutinib-treated CLL. This table comes from immunoSEQ multiplex PCR, and its TCRdb copy is limited to in-frame clones, with some not included. The repertoire consists of approximately 160,000 clones, with around nine tenths occurring once and the leading ten covering more than 2.5%. The sample consisted of PBMCs, taken at disease progression, from a patient treated with ibrutinib. These receptors were collected from a human donor with chronic lymphocytic leukemia. The CDR3 runs from the conserved cysteine through the conserved F or W. Each record gives: clone size, D gene, J gene, V gene, CDR3 protein, CDR3 DNA. A D gene is named only where the DNA matches it firmly. A row's size may be missing; if present it is once, few, many or a size class.

size: NA
D: TRBD1
J: TRBJ2-7
V: TRBV19
CDR3: CASSMTGAYEQYF
DNA: TGTGCCAGTAGTATGACAGGGGCCTACGAGCAGTACTTC

size: NA
D: NA
J: TRBJ1-5
V: TRBV19
CDR3: CASSGKSGQPQHF
DNA: TGTGCCAGTAGTGGGAAAAGCGGGCAGCCCCAGCATTTT

size: NA
D: NA
J: TRBJ2-7
V: TRBV7-8
CDR3: CASSLGPDYEQYF
DNA: TGTGCCAGCAGCTTGGGGCCTGACTACGAGCAGTACTTC

size: NA
D: NA
J: TRBJ1-1
V: TRBV11-1
CDR3: CASSPGVQTDTEAFF
DNA: TGTGCCAGCAGCCCCGGGGTGCAGACGGACACTGAAGCTTTCTTT

size: NA
D: NA
J: TRBJ1-2
V: TRBV15
CDR3: CATSRVPDYGYTF
DNA: TGTGCCACCAGCAGAGTTCCGGACTATGGCTACACCTTC

size: NA
D: TRBD1
J: TRBJ1-4
V: TRBV11-2
CDR3: CASSLGGQGSEKLFF
DNA: TGTGCCAGCAGCTTAGGGGGACAGGGGAGTGAAAAACTGTTTTTT

size: NA
D: NA
J: TRBJ2-7
V: TRBV25-1
CDR3: CASSEYTGLSSYEQYF
DNA: TGTGCCAGCAGTGAATACACAGGGCTGAGCTCCTACGAGCAGTACTTC

size: NA
D: TRBD2
J: TRBJ2-1
V: TRBV30
CDR3: CAWSMGLGFSEQFF
DNA: TGTGCCTGGAGTATGGGACTAGGTTTTAGCGAGCAGTTCTTC

size: few
D: TRBD1
J: TRBJ2-7
V: TRBV9
CDR3: CASSPSGTAFYEQYF
DNA: TGTGCCAGCAGCCCATCGGGGACAGCCTTCTACGAGCAGTACTTC

size: NA
D: TRBD2
J: TRBJ2-2
V: TRBV4-2
CDR3: CASSQDWAGRDTGELFF
DNA: TGTGCCAGCAGCCAAGATTGGGCAGGGAGGGACACCGGGGAGCTGTTTTTT